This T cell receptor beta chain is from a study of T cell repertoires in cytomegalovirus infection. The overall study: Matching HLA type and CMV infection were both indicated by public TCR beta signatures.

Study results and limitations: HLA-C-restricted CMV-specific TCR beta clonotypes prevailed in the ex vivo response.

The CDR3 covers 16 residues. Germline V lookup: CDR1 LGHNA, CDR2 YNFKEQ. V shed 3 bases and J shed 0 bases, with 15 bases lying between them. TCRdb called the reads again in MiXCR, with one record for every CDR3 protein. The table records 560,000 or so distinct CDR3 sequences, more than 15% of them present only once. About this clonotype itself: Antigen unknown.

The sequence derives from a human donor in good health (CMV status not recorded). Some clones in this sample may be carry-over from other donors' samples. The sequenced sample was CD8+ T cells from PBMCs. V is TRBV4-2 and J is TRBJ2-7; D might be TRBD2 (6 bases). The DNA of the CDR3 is TGTGCCAGCAGCCAGGATAGCGGAGAGAGCTCCTACGAGCAGTACTTC. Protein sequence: CASSQDSGESSYEQYF.